Below, 20 T cell receptor beta chains from the same sample are listed, as sequenced in a study of lymphopenia after photon versus proton radiotherapy. TCRdb's table, derived via immunoSEQ multiplex PCR, lists solely in-frame clones and lacks some. The sample holds tens of thousands of clones, 85% to 90% seen once. Specimen: peripheral blood, collected from a patient treated with photon-based radiotherapy. These receptors were collected from a man aged 35 to 55 with gastric cancer.

This clone was counted a single time. The genes are TRBV7-9 and TRBJ1-3; 8 bases are shared with TRBD1. This CDR3 has 15 amino acids. The germline CDR1 and CDR2 sequences are SEHNR and FQNEAQ (reference sequence). The junction had 4 bases not matched to a gene; V was cut back by 6 bases and J by 0 bases. Here the CDR3 DNA reads TGTGCCAGCAGGGGACAGGCCCCCTCTGGAAACACCATATATTTT. It encodes CASRGQAPSGNTIYF.

This clone was recorded once. Here the CDR3 reads CASSGGLGGYGYTF. CDR3 coding DNA: TGTGCCAGCAGCGGGGGACTGGGAGGCTATGGCTACACCTTC. The chain recombines TRBV7-2 with TRBJ1-2; tentative D call: TRBD1 (5 bases). CDR1 is SGHTA, CDR2 FQGNSA, per germline. V lost 5 bases to trimming and J lost 4 bases, with 14 bases between them. The CDR3 covers 14 residues.

Of note for this clone: A junction end diverges from the germline sequence, so it may reflect a read error. The same CDR3 arises from other DNA sequences in this sample as well. This sequence joins TRBV20-1 and TRBJ1-1; D is unclear. Germline V lookup: CDR1 DFQATT, CDR2 SNEGSKA (reference sequence). The CDR3 is 11 amino acids. CDR3 loop: CSARSPPEAFF. DNA for the CDR3: TGCAGTGCTAGAAGCCCGCCTGAAGCCTTCTTT.

The rearrangement links TRBV29-1 to TRBJ2-7; the D is unclear. The germline gives CDR1 SQVTM, CDR2 ANQGSEA. With 1 base removed from V and 3 bases from J, the gap between germline ends came to 10 bases. There are 13 residues in the CDR3. As DNA, the CDR3 is TGCAGCGTTGAAGCGGACCCCGGCTACGAGCAGTACTTC. This gives the protein CSVEADPGYEQYF.

This clone is a singleton in its sample. The gene calls are TRBV9 and TRBJ1-1, with 8 positions matching TRBD1. The ends lost 3 bases at V and 7 bases at J; junction bases unmatched: 8. There are 14 residues in the CDR3. Germline V CDR1 and CDR2: SGDLS, YYNGEE. CDR3 nucleotide sequence: TGTGCCAGCAGCGACCCGACAGGGGACCTTGAAGCTTTCTTT. Protein: CASSDPTGDLEAFF.

This clone has a single count. The V gene is TRBV29-1, the J gene TRBJ1-1; 7 bases match TRBD1. The V gene end was trimmed by 4 bases and the J gene end by 4 bases; junction bases not matched to a gene: 6. There are 13 residues in the CDR3. Germline assignment: CDR1 SQVTM and CDR2 ANQGSEA. The CDR3 spells CSVAPGQPTEAFF. The DNA of the CDR3 is TGCAGCGTTGCCCCGGGACAGCCCACTGAAGCTTTCTTT.

Comment on this clone: The same CDR3 also results from other DNA sequences found in this sample. The gene calls are TRBV30 and TRBJ1-1; D gene uncertain. Per the germline V gene, CDR1 is GTSNPN and CDR2 is SVGIG (reference sequence). V lost 0 bases and J 8 bases, leaving 7 bases between the germline ends. The CDR3 has 11 amino acids. CDR3 loop: CAWSVRDEAFF. CDR3 nucleotide sequence: TGTGCCTGGAGTGTACGAGACGAAGCTTTCTTT.

The rearrangement links TRBV27 to TRBJ2-3, with a possible D match to TRBD1 (6 bases). V lost 6 bases and J lost 0, with 13 bases in between. Germline V gives CDR1 MNHEY, CDR2 SMNVEV (reference sequence). CDR3 length: 15 amino acids. The CDR3 region has the DNA TGTGCCAGCAGCCCAGGGGATTCTAGCACAGATACGCAGTATTTT. Amino acid sequence: CASSPGDSSTDTQYF.

V usage is TRBV29-1 and J usage is TRBJ2-2, with 10 positions matching TRBD1. The CDR3 loop spans 16 amino acids. The ends lost 3 bases at V and 4 bases at J; junction bases unmatched: 8. Germline lookup yields CDR1 SQVTM and CDR2 ANQGSEA. As DNA, the CDR3 is TGCAGCGTTGATGAGACAGGGGGCGCGGGCACCGGGGAGCTGTTTTTT. Protein: CSVDETGGAGTGELFF.

This sequence joins TRBV7-9 and TRBJ2-7; maybe TRBD1 (5 bases). The CDR3 runs to 16 residues. The V end was cut by 0 bases, the J end by 3 bases, with 15 bases between. Germline CDR1 and CDR2: SEHNR and FQNEAQ (reference sequence). CDR3 protein: CASSLAYDREIYEQYF. The CDR3 nucleotides read TGTGCCAGCAGCTTAGCGTACGACAGAGAGATCTACGAGCAGTACTTC.

V and J are TRBV28 and TRBJ1-5; D is uncertain. This CDR3 has 12 residues. Trimming took off 6 bases at V and 4 bases at J, with 7 bases between the two ends. Germline V gives CDR1 MDHEN, CDR2 SYDVKM. The CDR3 region has the DNA TGTGCCAGCAGGCCGCGGAATCAGCCCCAGCATTTT. Translation: CASRPRNQPQHF. The variable domain in full, with the rest retrieved from reference TRBV28 and TRBJ1-5, is DVKVTQSSRYLVKRTGEKVFLECVQDMDHENMFWYRQDPGLGLRLIYFSYDVKMKEKGDIPEGYSVSREKKERFSLILESASTNQTSMYLCASRPRNQPQHFGDGTRLSIL.

This clone has a handful of counts. The CDR3 loop is CASSLFRTQYNEQFF. The CDR3 nucleotides are TGTGCCAGCAGCTTGTTCCGAACCCAATACAATGAGCAGTTCTTC. This chain links TRBV7-3 with TRBJ2-1; D is unclear. The CDR3 loop spans 15 amino acids. CDR1 and CDR2 from the germline V gene are SGHTA and FQGTGA. Trimming stripped 3 bases from V and 4 bases from J, with 13 bases between.

CDR3 nucleotides: TGTGCCAGCGCGATAAGCTCCTACGAGCAGTACTTC. Residues: CASAISSYEQYF. The chain links TRBV28 to TRBJ2-7; D gene uncertain. Germline assignment: CDR1 MDHEN and CDR2 SYDVKM. The length of the CDR3 is 12 residues. Trimming shortened V by 8 bases and J by 0 bases, and 8 bases separated the two germline ends.

V gene TRBV4-2 combines with J gene TRBJ2-1; 8 bases match TRBD2. V dropped 4 bases and J dropped 6; count of bases not matched to a gene: 2. Germline V CDR1 and CDR2: LGHNA, YNFKEQ. The CDR3 extends over 13 amino acids. CDR3 protein: CASSPGLANEQFF. The DNA of the CDR3 is TGTGCCAGCAGCCCCGGACTAGCCAATGAGCAGTTCTTC.

The genes are TRBV6-1 and TRBJ1-5; D is perhaps TRBD1 (5 bases). Trimming removed 10 bases at V and 2 bases at J, with 21 bases between. The germline CDR1 and CDR2 sequences are MNHNS and SASEGT. The CDR3 is 16 residues long. CDR3 residues: CATTDGGGLGNQPQHF. The CDR3 nucleotides are TGTGCCACCACTGACGGGGGGGGTTTGGGCAATCAGCCCCAGCATTTT.

This chain connects TRBV5-1 to TRBJ1-1; no firm D call. The V end lost 4 bases, the J end lost 1 base, and 8 bases lay between the germline ends. Germline-derived CDR1 and CDR2 are SGHRS and YFSETQ. The CDR3 has 13 residues. The CDR3 loop is CASSASPNTEAFF. CDR3 coding DNA: TGCGCCAGCAGCGCTTCCCCGAACACTGAAGCTTTCTTT.

This clone was seen a handful of times. This sequence joins TRBV7-6 and TRBJ1-2; TRBD1 is a possible D gene (6 bases). The CDR3 runs 15 residues. V lost 5 bases, J lost 3 bases, and 16 bases lay in between. Germline V lookup: CDR1 SGHVS, CDR2 FNYEAQ. This CDR3 reads CASSQTGTPDYGYTF. In DNA form, the CDR3 reads TGTGCCAGCAGCCAAACAGGGACGCCTGACTATGGCTACACCTTC. The variable domain in full, completed from reference TRBV7-6 and TRBJ1-2, reads GAGVSQSPRYKVTKRGQDVALRCDPISGHVSLYWYRQALGQGPEFLTYFNYEAQQDKSGLPNDRFSAERPEGSISTLTIQRTEQRDSAMYRCASSQTGTPDYGYTFGSGTRLTVV.

The chain is built from TRBV4-1 and TRBJ2-1; D uncertain. The CDR3 covers 15 residues. Looked up from germline, CDR1 is MGHRA and CDR2 is YSYEKL. V lost 1 base to trimming and J lost 3 bases, with 10 bases between them. The DNA for the CDR3 is TGCGCCAGCAGCCAAGTTATGGGCGGCTACAATGAGCAGTTCTTC. Encoded protein: CASSQVMGGYNEQFF.

This chain uses TRBV28 with TRBJ2-5; D possibly corresponds to TRBD2 (6 bases). The CDR3 contains 15 residues. Germline CDR1 is MDHEN and CDR2 is SYDVKM. V was cut by 2 bases and J by 5 bases, with 15 bases left in between. The CDR3 sequence is CASSLGGTPRETQYF. The CDR3 nucleotides are TGTGCCAGCAGTTTAGGGGGGACTCCCCGGGAGACCCAGTACTTC.

The rearrangement links TRBV27 to TRBJ2-5; D may be TRBD2 (6 bases). The CDR3 contains 15 residues. Germline V lookup: CDR1 MNHEY, CDR2 SMNVEV (reference sequence). Trimming removed 6 bases at V and 2 bases at J, with 16 bases between. CDR3 sequence: CASSRSPAGQETQYF. The DNA for the CDR3 is TGTGCCAGCAGCAGGTCCCCGGCGGGGCAAGAGACCCAGTACTTC.